This T cell receptor (beta chain) was sequenced during a study of T cells in tumors after PD-1 blockade. Study-wide background: Each patient got pembrolizumab 200 mg every 3 weeks or cemiplimab 350 mg every 2 weeks. A subset received ongoing vismodegib 150 mg daily alongside anti-PD-1 therapy. Blood samples averaged around 120,000 templates (range roughly 22,000-260,000) and approximately 37,000 unique clonotypes.

Input was about 616 ng to 6,500 ng of genomic DNA from tumor or blood. The data were produced by immunoSEQ multiplex PCR, yet TCRdb's version contains in-frame clones alone and is incomplete. Altogether roughly 59,000 clones are present, around 80% being singletons, with the ten largest covering about an eighth. CDR1 SGHKS and CDR2 YYEKEE come from the germline V gene (reference sequence). The V segment lost 4 bases and the J segment 0 bases; nucleotides outside the gene matches: 7. The CDR3 covers 16 residues. Sample: PBMCs, taken before anti-PD-1 treatment. The receptor was isolated from a human donor with basal cell carcinoma. The chain has TRBV5-5 and TRBJ1-5; 7 positions match TRBD1. The CDR3, as DNA: TGTGCCAGCAGCCCCGCGACAGGGACTAGCAATCAGCCCCAGCATTTT. Translation: CASSPATGTSNQPQHF.